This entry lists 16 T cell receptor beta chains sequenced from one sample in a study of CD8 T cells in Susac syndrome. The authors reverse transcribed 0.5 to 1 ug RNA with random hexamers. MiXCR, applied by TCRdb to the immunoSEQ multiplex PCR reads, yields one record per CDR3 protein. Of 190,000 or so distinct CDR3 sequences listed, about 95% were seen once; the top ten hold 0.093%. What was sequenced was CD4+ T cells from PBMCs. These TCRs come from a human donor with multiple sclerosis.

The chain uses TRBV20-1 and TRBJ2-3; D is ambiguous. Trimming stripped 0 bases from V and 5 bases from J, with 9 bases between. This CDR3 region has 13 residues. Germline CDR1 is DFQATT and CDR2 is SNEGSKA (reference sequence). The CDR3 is CSAREHILDTQYF. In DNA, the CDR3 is TGCAGTGCTAGAGAACACATTTTAGATACGCAGTATTTT.

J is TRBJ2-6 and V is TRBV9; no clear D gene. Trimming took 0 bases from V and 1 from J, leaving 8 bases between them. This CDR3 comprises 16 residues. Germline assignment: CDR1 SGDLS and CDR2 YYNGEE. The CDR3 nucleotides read TGTGCCAGCAGCGTAGCGGTAATTTCTGGGGCCAACGTCCTGACTTTC. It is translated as CASSVAVISGANVLTF.

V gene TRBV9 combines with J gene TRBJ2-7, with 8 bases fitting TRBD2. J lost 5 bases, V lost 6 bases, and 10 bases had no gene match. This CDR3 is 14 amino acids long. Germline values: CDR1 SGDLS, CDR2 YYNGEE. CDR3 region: CASTAGSGSNEQYF. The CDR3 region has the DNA TGTGCCAGCACAGCCGGGAGCGGGAGCAACGAGCAGTACTTC.

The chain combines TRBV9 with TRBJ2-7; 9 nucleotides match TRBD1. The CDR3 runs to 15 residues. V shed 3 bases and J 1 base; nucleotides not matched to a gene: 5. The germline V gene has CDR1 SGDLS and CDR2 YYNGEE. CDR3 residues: CASSAGQGRSYEQYF. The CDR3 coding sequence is TGTGCCAGCAGCGCAGGACAGGGGCGATCCTACGAGCAGTACTTC.

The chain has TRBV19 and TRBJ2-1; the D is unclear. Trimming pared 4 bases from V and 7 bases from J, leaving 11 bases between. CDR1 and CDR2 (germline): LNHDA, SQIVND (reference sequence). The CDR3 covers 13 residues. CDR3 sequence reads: CASSTRLPNEQFF. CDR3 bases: TGTGCCAGTAGTACCAGACTCCCTAATGAGCAGTTCTTC.

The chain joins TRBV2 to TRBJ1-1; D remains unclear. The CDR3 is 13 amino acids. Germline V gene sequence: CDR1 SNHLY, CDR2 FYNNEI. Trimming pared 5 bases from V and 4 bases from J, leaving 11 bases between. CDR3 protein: CASSSRFSTEAFF. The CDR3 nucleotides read TGTGCCAGCAGTTCGAGGTTTAGCACTGAAGCTTTCTTT.

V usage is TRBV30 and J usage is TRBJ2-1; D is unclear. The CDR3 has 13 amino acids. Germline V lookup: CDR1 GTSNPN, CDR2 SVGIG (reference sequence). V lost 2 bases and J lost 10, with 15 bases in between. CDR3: CAWSTVGSREQFF. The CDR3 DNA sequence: TGTGCCTGGAGTACGGTCGGTTCCCGGGAGCAGTTCTTC.

CDR3: CASRVAGGRYNEQFF. The CDR3 nucleotides read TGTGCCAGCAGGGTAGCGGGAGGAAGGTACAATGAGCAGTTCTTC. The chain links TRBV7-3 to TRBJ2-1; 10 bases are a match to TRBD2. The CDR3 is 15 amino acids. Germline lookup yields CDR1 SGHTA and CDR2 FQGTGA. J gave up 4 bases and V 6 bases, and 6 bases lay outside the gene matches.

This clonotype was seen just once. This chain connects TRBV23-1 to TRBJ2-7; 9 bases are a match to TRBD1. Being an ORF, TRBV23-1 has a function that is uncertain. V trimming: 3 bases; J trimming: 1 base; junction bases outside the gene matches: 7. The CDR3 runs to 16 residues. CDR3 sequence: CASSHTGQGPSYEQYF. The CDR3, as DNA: TGCGCCAGCAGTCACACGGGACAGGGACCTTCCTACGAGCAGTACTTC.

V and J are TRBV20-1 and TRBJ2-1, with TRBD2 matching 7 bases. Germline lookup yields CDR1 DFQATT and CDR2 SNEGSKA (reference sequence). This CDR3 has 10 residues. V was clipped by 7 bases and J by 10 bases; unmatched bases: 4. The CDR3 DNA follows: TGCAGTGGGGGGGGACGGGAGCAGTTCTTC. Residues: CSGGGREQFF.

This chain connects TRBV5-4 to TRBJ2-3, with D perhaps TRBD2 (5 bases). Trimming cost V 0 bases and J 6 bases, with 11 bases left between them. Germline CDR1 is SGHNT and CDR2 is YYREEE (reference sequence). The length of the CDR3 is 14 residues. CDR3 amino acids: CASSLGVSGDTQYF. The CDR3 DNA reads TGTGCCAGCAGCTTGGGGGTATCGGGGGATACGCAGTATTTT.

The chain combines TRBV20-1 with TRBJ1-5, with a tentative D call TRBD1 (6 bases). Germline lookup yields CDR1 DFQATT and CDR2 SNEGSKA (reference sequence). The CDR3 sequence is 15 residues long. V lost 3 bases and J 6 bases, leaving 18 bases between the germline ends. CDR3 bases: TGCAGTGCTAGTAGGGGGGGGTATAGTAGTCAGCCCCAGCATTTT. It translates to CSASRGGYSSQPQHF.

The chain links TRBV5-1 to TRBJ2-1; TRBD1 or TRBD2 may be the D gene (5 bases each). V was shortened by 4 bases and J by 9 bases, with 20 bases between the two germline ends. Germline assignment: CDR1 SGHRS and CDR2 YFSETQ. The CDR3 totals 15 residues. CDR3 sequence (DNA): TGCGCCAGCAGCCCGGACACAGTGGGGGTTGGTGAGCAGTTCTTC. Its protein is CASSPDTVGVGEQFF.

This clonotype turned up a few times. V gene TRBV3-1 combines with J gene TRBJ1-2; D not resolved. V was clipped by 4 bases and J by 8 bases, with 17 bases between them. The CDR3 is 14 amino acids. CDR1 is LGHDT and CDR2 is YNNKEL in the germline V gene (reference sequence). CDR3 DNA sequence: TGTGCCAGCAGCCCTCGTCTGAAGGTCCACGGCTACACCTTC. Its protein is CASSPRLKVHGYTF.

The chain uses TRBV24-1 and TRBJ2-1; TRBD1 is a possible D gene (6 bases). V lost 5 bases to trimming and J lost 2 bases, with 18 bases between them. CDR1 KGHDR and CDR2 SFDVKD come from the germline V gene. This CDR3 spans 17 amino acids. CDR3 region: CATSGIGTLNTYNEQFF. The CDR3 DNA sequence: TGTGCCACCAGTGGTATCGGGACACTAAATACCTACAATGAGCAGTTCTTC.

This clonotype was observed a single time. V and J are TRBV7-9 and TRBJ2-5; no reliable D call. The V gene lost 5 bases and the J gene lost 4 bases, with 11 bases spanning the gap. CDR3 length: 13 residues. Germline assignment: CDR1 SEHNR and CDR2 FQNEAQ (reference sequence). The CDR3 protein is CASSASSTETQYF. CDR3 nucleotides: TGTGCCAGCAGCGCCAGCTCTACAGAGACCCAGTACTTC.